This TCR beta chain was sequenced in a study of blood T cell repertoires in COVID-19. The germline CDR1 and CDR2 sequences are SGHAT and FQNNGV. V was trimmed by 0 bases and J by 10 bases, leaving 13 bases between them. The CDR3 covers 14 residues. The table came from immunoSEQ multiplex PCR; TCRdb's copy has only in-frame clones and leaves some out. The sample gives 70,000 to 100,000 clones, 75% of which show up once; about 4.2% is in the top ten. The source is a woman aged 50 to 60 with acute or convalescent COVID-19. V usage is TRBV11-2 and J usage is TRBJ2-1, with D tentatively TRBD2 (5 bases). Sequenced input: peripheral blood. CDR3 region: CASSLDPAGVEQFF. The CDR3, as DNA: TGTGCCAGCAGCTTAGATCCGGCCGGGGTAGAGCAGTTCTTC.